This TCR beta chain was identified during a study of OX40 agonist ivuxolimab in advanced cancers. Sequenced by immunoSEQ multiplex PCR; TCRdb stores in-frame clones only, minus some. The sample lists tens of thousands of clones, approximately 90% occurring once. Germline V CDR1 and CDR2: SGHTA, FQGTGA. The V and J ends lost 5 bases and 1 base respectively, with 14 bases between them. This CDR3 is 15 amino acids long. The input for sequencing was CD4+ or CD8+ T cells sorted from blood, taken in a trial of the OX40 agonist ivuxolimab. The chain carries TRBV7-3 and TRBJ2-5, with D possibly matching TRBD2 (7 bases). This clonotype originated in an adult with an advanced solid tumor such as melanoma, head and neck, liver or kidney cancer. In DNA form, the CDR3 reads TGTGCCAGCAGCCGCAAGGGGGGGAGCCAAGAGACCCAGTACTTC. It translates to CASSRKGGSQETQYF.